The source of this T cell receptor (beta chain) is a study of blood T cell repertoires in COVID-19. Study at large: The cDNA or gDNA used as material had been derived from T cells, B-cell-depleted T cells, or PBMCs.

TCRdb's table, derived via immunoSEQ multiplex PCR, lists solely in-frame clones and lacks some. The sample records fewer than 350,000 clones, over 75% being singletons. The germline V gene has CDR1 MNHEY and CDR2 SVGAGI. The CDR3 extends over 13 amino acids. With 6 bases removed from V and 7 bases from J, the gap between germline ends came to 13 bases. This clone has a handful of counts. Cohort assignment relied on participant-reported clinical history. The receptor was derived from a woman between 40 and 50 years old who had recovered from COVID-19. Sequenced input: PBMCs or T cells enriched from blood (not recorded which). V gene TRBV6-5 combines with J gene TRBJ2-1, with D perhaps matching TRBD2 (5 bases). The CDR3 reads CASSPPTRNEQFF. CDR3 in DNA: TGTGCCAGCAGCCCCCCTACTAGAAATGAGCAGTTCTTC.